These 18 T cell receptor beta chains share one sample of origin, sequenced in a study of cytomegalovirus exposure and HLA in healthy donors. Primers for the PCR totalled 60 Vbeta and 13 Jbeta. Libraries were prepared by immunoSEQ multiplex PCR; TCRdb keeps only in-frame clonotypes and omits some of them. The table has 100,000 or so clones, approximately 77% seen once. Sequencing was done on a sample of PBMCs. These receptors came from a human donor in good health.

This clone was seen only once. As DNA, the CDR3 is TGTGCCAGCAGTGAAAAGCGGGAACAGGGACTTGAGTACAATGAGCAGTTCTTC. It specifies CASSEKREQGLEYNEQFF. The chain has TRBV6-1 and TRBJ2-1, with D maybe TRBD2 (7 bases). The germline CDR1 and CDR2 sequences are MNHNS and SASEGT. The CDR3 consists of 18 residues. Trimming removed 2 bases at V and 4 bases at J, with 21 bases between.

In its sample, this clone was seen a few times. V is TRBV27 and J is TRBJ1-5; D might be TRBD1 (6 bases). The V gene's germline CDR1 is MNHEY and CDR2 SMNVEV (reference sequence). The CDR3 covers 15 residues. V lost 5 bases to trimming and J lost 7 bases, with 18 bases between them. CDR3 DNA: TGTGCCAGCAGTCGTACAGGGTACCTGGAACAGCCCCAGCATTTT. It translates to CASSRTGYLEQPQHF.

This chain uses TRBV7-2 with TRBJ1-2; D gene uncertain. With 5 bases removed from V and 8 bases from J, the gap between germline ends came to 18 bases. The CDR3 is 14 residues long. Germline V gene sequence: CDR1 SGHTA, CDR2 FQGNSA. This CDR3 is CASSPPVSGRGYTF. The CDR3 DNA follows: TGTGCCAGCAGCCCCCCGGTCAGCGGGCGAGGCTACACCTTC.

The chain carries TRBV29-1 and TRBJ2-1; 8 nucleotides line up with TRBD2. CDR1 and CDR2 from the germline V gene are SQVTM and ANQGSEA. The CDR3 is 14 residues long. V lost 3 bases, J lost 1 base, and 2 bases stayed unmatched. CDR3 region: CSVDPGGSYNEQFF. Here the CDR3 DNA reads TGCAGCGTTGACCCGGGAGGGTCCTACAATGAGCAGTTCTTC.

CDR3 nucleotide sequence: TGTGCCAGCAGTTTCCAAGCGGGGACCACAGATACGCAGTATTTT. Protein product: CASSFQAGTTDTQYF. The rearrangement uses TRBV6-5 and TRBJ2-3, with 7 bases aligning to TRBD2. The CDR3 is 15 amino acids. The trim removed 4 bases at V and 2 bases at J, leaving 6 bases unmatched. The germline V gene encodes CDR1 MNHEY and CDR2 SVGAGI.

V is TRBV7-2 and J is TRBJ2-7, with D possibly matching TRBD2 (5 bases). This CDR3 contains 13 residues. The germline gives CDR1 SGHTA, CDR2 FQGNSA. Trimming took 5 bases from V and 3 from J, leaving 11 bases between them. CDR3 loop: CASSHSANYEQYF. The CDR3 DNA reads as TGTGCCAGCAGCCATAGCGCAAACTACGAGCAGTACTTC.

V and J are TRBV5-8 and TRBJ2-7; D not certain. Germline CDR1 and CDR2: SGHTS and YDEGEE. The CDR3 consists of 12 residues. The V and J ends lost 0 bases and 1 base respectively, with 2 bases between them. The CDR3 region has the DNA TGTGCCAGCAGCTTGGTATCCTACGAGCAGTACTTC. Its translation is CASSLVSYEQYF.

The gene calls are TRBV6-5 and TRBJ1-5; 7 nucleotides agree with TRBD1. This CDR3 spans 15 amino acids. The ends lost 6 bases at V and 0 bases at J; junction bases unmatched: 5. Germline lookup yields CDR1 MNHEY and CDR2 SVGAGI. The CDR3 nucleotides read TGTGCCAGCAGACGGGACAGATTTAGCAATCAGCCCCAGCATTTT. As protein: CASRRDRFSNQPQHF.

The CDR3 is CASSQAGLEQETQYF. In nucleotides, the CDR3 is TGTGCCAGCAGCCAAGCCGGACTAGAACAAGAGACCCAGTACTTC. V and J are TRBV4-2 and TRBJ2-5; the match to TRBD2 covers 7 bases. This CDR3 is 15 amino acids long. The V segment lost 1 base and the J segment 2 bases; nucleotides outside the gene matches: 4. Germline V CDR1 and CDR2: LGHNA, YNFKEQ.

The chain employs TRBV7-9 and TRBJ1-2; 10 bases are a match to TRBD1. Losses at the gene ends were 5 bases for V and 5 bases for J; bases not matched to a gene: 8. CDR1 SEHNR and CDR2 FQNEAQ come from the germline V gene (reference sequence). This CDR3 has 15 residues. This CDR3 reads CASSPWDRGLYGYTF. CDR3 in DNA: TGTGCCAGCAGCCCCTGGGACAGGGGACTGTATGGCTACACCTTC.

Written as DNA, the CDR3 is TGTGCCAGCAGTCGGACAGGGGGCACCGGGGAGCTGTTTTTT. Encoded protein: CASSRTGGTGELFF. This chain joins TRBV6-5 and TRBJ2-2, with 10 bases aligning to TRBD1. This CDR3 is 14 amino acids long. The germline CDR1 and CDR2 sequences are MNHEY and SVGAGI. The trim removed 5 bases at V and 4 bases at J, leaving 1 base unmatched.

V and J are TRBV7-8 and TRBJ2-1; 15 bases map to TRBD2. This CDR3 region has 21 residues. Per germline, CDR1 SGHVS and CDR2 FQNEAQ. V lost 2 bases, J lost 4 bases, and 15 bases stayed unmatched. The CDR3 nucleotides read TGTGCCAGCAGCTTACTCGGCCCGGGACTAGCGGGAGGAGAGAATTACAATGAGCAGTTCTTC. Its protein is CASSLLGPGLAGGENYNEQFF. Combining the CDR3 with reference TRBV7-8 and TRBJ2-1 gives the whole variable domain GAGVSQSPRYKVAKRGQDVALRCDPISGHVSLFWYQQALGQGPEFLTYFQNEAQLDKSGLPSDRFFAERPEGSVSTLKIQRTQQEDSAVYLCASSLLGPGLAGGENYNEQFFGPGTRLTVL.

V usage is TRBV9 and J usage is TRBJ1-2; D ambiguous. The germline V gene encodes CDR1 SGDLS and CDR2 YYNGEE. V was pared by 0 bases and J by 8 bases, with 14 bases between. The CDR3 covers 14 residues. Here the CDR3 reads CASSVDPVGRGYTF. The CDR3 DNA reads as TGTGCCAGCAGCGTAGACCCCGTGGGCCGGGGCTACACCTTC.

The rearrangement joins TRBV18 to TRBJ2-2; 11 nucleotides match TRBD2. J was trimmed by 0 bases and V by 0 bases; bases with no gene match: 0. Germline V gene sequence: CDR1 KGHSH, CDR2 LQKENI. The CDR3 totals 17 residues. The DNA of the CDR3 is TGTGCCAGCTCACCACCGGGACTAGCGGCGAACACCGGGGAGCTGTTTTTT. It specifies CASSPPGLAANTGELFF.

The chain has TRBV7-8 and TRBJ1-2; D is unclear. Trimming removed 0 bases at V and 7 bases at J, with 12 bases between. This CDR3 contains 14 residues. The germline CDR1 and CDR2 sequences are SGHVS and FQNEAQ. The CDR3 loop is CASSLAASGAGYTF. In DNA, the CDR3 is TGTGCCAGCAGCTTAGCGGCCTCAGGCGCTGGCTACACCTTC.

V gene TRBV28 combines with J gene TRBJ2-1; 10 bases align to TRBD1. The CDR3 is 20 residues long. With V trimmed by 9 bases and J by 3 bases, 23 bases remained unmatched. The germline CDR1 and CDR2 sequences are MDHEN and SYDVKM. Written as DNA, the CDR3 is TGTGCCAGTTACGGGACAGGGGATGAGCGGGACCCACGGGGCTACAATGAGCAGTTCTTC. Translated: CASYGTGDERDPRGYNEQFF.

V is TRBV19 and J is TRBJ2-1; TRBD1 matches 8 bases. The J segment lost 10 bases and the V segment lost 5 bases, leaving 7 bases of the junction unmatched. This CDR3 spans 13 amino acids. Germline V lookup: CDR1 LNHDA, CDR2 SQIVND (reference sequence). The CDR3 protein is CASSPGQALEQFF. The CDR3 DNA is TGTGCCAGTAGTCCGGGACAGGCGTTGGAGCAGTTCTTC. The whole variable domain, filled in from reference TRBV19 and TRBJ2-1, reads DGGITQSPKYLFRKEGQNVTLSCEQNLNHDAMYWYRQDPGQGLRLIYYSQIVNDFQKGDIAEGYSVSREKKESFPLTVTSAQKNPTAFYLCASSPGQALEQFFGPGTRLTVL.

J is TRBJ1-6 and V is TRBV7-2; D is uncertain. This CDR3 is 17 amino acids long. V was shortened by 1 base and J by 0 bases, with 10 bases between the two germline ends. Germline V gene sequence: CDR1 SGHTA, CDR2 FQGNSA. The CDR3 is CASSLGTRSSYNSPLHF. DNA for the CDR3: TGTGCCAGCAGCTTAGGTACGAGGAGCTCCTATAATTCACCCCTCCACTTT.